The next 28 T cell receptor beta chains were all read from a single sample in a study of shared clonotypes between healthy human individuals. Clones were sequenced by immunoSEQ multiplex PCR, and TCRdb holds only the in-frame ones, with some missing. The sample consists of about 2.3 million clones, around 93% of them appearing once. What was sequenced was naive CD4+ T cells from PBMCs. Subset described: CD45RA+ positively selected. These TCRs come from a man between 18 and 35 years old in good health. Some clones in this sample may be carry-over from other donors' samples.

The rearrangement uses TRBV6-1 and TRBJ2-1; TRBD2 agrees at 7 bases. This CDR3 contains 14 residues. Per germline, CDR1 MNHNS and CDR2 SASEGT. The V gene end was trimmed by 6 bases and the J gene end by 5 bases; junction bases not matched to a gene: 7. Here the CDR3 reads CASRARLADNEQFF. The CDR3 DNA reads as TGTGCCAGCAGGGCCCGGCTAGCGGACAATGAGCAGTTCTTC.

This clone turned up a few times. The genes are TRBV4-1 and TRBJ2-2; 13 bases are shared with TRBD2. The CDR3 is made up of 18 amino acids. From germline, CDR1 is MGHRA and CDR2 YSYEKL. J gave up 4 bases and V 4 bases, and 9 bases lay outside the gene matches. CDR3 region: CASSRTSGRHRSTGELFF. CDR3 DNA sequence: TGCGCCAGCAGCCGGACTAGCGGGAGACACCGTTCCACCGGGGAGCTGTTTTTT.

This clone was observed a single time. The chain couples TRBV7-9 to TRBJ2-1; 11 bases map to TRBD1. The CDR3 loop spans 15 amino acids. J lost 8 bases, V lost 4 bases, and 7 bases had no gene match. Germline V gene data show CDR1 as SEHNR and CDR2 as FQNEAQ (reference sequence). CDR3 loop: CASSSRDRGDHEQFF. The CDR3 DNA reads TGTGCCAGCAGCTCCCGGGACAGGGGGGACCATGAGCAGTTCTTC.

The CDR3: CSASGQGAYTEAFF. The CDR3, as DNA: TGCAGCGCCTCCGGACAGGGGGCTTACACTGAAGCTTTCTTT. The chain is built from TRBV29-1 and TRBJ1-1; 11 nucleotides line up with TRBD1. Germline V gene lookup returns CDR1 SQVTM and CDR2 ANQGSEA. CDR3 length equals 14 residues. After removal of 7 bases from V and 3 bases from J, the junction contained 7 bases not matched to a gene.

As regards this clone: The same CDR3 is also encoded by other DNA sequences in this sample. The gene calls are TRBV5-1 and TRBJ2-7; 9 positions match TRBD2. CDR3 length equals 14 residues. With 1 base clipped from V and 3 bases from J, the junction kept 2 bases outside the gene matches. The V gene's germline CDR1 is SGHRS and CDR2 YFSETQ. The DNA for the CDR3 is TGCGCCAGCAGCTTGAGTAGCGGGAGCTACGAGCAGTACTTC. As protein: CASSLSSGSYEQYF.

The chain couples TRBV29-1 to TRBJ1-1, with D possibly being TRBD1 (6 bases). Germline CDR1 reads SQVTM; CDR2 reads ANQGSEA. The CDR3 consists of 14 residues. V shed 7 bases and J shed 3 bases, with 18 bases lying between them. The CDR3 coding sequence is TGCAGCGGCCGGAGGGTCAGGGGCGACACTGAAGCTTTCTTT. Protein sequence: CSGRRVRGDTEAFF.

A note on this clone: Germline is not matched at one junction end, which may reflect a read error. This chain connects TRBV7-2 to TRBJ2-6, with D possibly TRBD2 on 5 matching bases. CDR1 SGHTA and CDR2 FQGNSA come from the germline V gene. This CDR3 spans 17 amino acids. The CDR3 loop reads CAGSLVRASSGANVLTF. CDR3 nucleotides: TGTGCCGGCAGCTTAGTGCGGGCGTCATCTGGGGCCAACGTCCTGACTTTC.

The V and J genes are TRBV6-6 and TRBJ2-6; maybe TRBD1 (6 bases). The CDR3 is 14 residues long. V dropped 7 bases and J dropped 2 bases, with 9 bases sitting between them. From germline, CDR1 is MNHNY and CDR2 SVGAGI (reference sequence). CDR3 protein: CASKTGTGANVLTF. CDR3 nucleotides: TGTGCCAGCAAAACAGGGACTGGGGCCAACGTCCTGACTTTC.

V is TRBV4-1 and J is TRBJ2-1; D is perhaps TRBD2 (5 bases). The CDR3 is made up of 13 amino acids. Germline CDR1 and CDR2: MGHRA and YSYEKL. V gave up 2 bases and J gave up 12 bases, with 14 bases separating them. The DNA of the CDR3 is TGCGCCAGCAGCCAAAGGGAGCGTGAGGGGCAGTTCTTC. Encoded protein: CASSQREREGQFF.

The rearrangement links TRBV28 to TRBJ1-5; D is unclear. The V gene lost 1 base and the J gene lost 2 bases, with 15 bases spanning the gap. The CDR3 contains 17 residues. The germline V gene encodes CDR1 MDHEN and CDR2 SYDVKM. This chain's CDR3 is CASSLYPGRSGNQPQHF. DNA for the CDR3: TGTGCCAGCAGTTTATATCCCGGGAGATCGGGCAATCAGCCCCAGCATTTT.

The V and J genes are TRBV11-2 and TRBJ1-2, with TRBD1 matching over 7 bases. V lost 0 bases to trimming and J lost 6 bases; unmatched junction nucleotides: 4. Germline V gene lookup returns CDR1 SGHAT and CDR2 FQNNGV. CDR3 length: 14 amino acids. CDR3 sequence: CASSLDRQGDGYTF. CDR3 bases: TGTGCCAGCAGCTTAGATCGACAGGGAGATGGCTACACCTTC.

The genes are TRBV4-2 and TRBJ2-3; D unclear. The CDR3 is 14 residues long. Germline CDR1 is LGHNA and CDR2 is YNFKEQ. The V end lost 0 bases, the J end lost 0 bases, and 4 bases lay between the germline ends. In nucleotides, the CDR3 is TGTGCCAGCAGCCAAGAGATTAGCACAGATACGCAGTATTTT. Its translation: CASSQEISTDTQYF.

This chain uses TRBV2 with TRBJ2-3, with 11 bases fitting TRBD2. The CDR3 is made up of 16 amino acids. The J segment lost 2 bases and the V segment lost 8 bases, leaving 9 bases of the junction unmatched. Germline V gene data show CDR1 as SNHLY and CDR2 as FYNNEI. CDR3 region: CASGTSGPAYTDTQYF. The CDR3 DNA is TGTGCCAGCGGGACTAGCGGTCCTGCATACACAGATACGCAGTATTTT.

This clone has only a few counts. This chain connects TRBV28 to TRBJ1-2, with 9 bases aligning to TRBD1. The CDR3 sequence is 14 residues long. Losses at the gene ends were 6 bases for V and 8 bases for J; bases not matched to a gene: 10. Germline CDR1 reads MDHEN; CDR2 reads SYDVKM. CDR3 region: CASSNNRGLGGYTF. CDR3 coding DNA: TGTGCCAGCAGCAATAACAGGGGGCTGGGAGGCTACACCTTC.

To note about this clone: This sample includes further DNA sequences coding for the same CDR3. The V call is TRBV5-1, the J call TRBJ2-1; D call uncertain. The CDR3 totals 13 residues. Germline assignment: CDR1 SGHRS and CDR2 YFSETQ. Trimming cost V 3 bases and J 0 bases, with 4 bases left between them. DNA of the CDR3: TGCGCCAGCAGCTCCGGCTCCTACAATGAGCAGTTCTTC. Its translation: CASSSGSYNEQFF.

This chain uses TRBV4-2 with TRBJ1-2; unclear D gene. Germline V gene lookup returns CDR1 LGHNA and CDR2 YNFKEQ. The germline V and J ends were trimmed by 2 bases and 4 bases, with 17 bases remaining between them. This CDR3 has 16 residues. The CDR3 is CASSQQTQDVPYGYTF. In nucleotides, the CDR3 is TGTGCCAGCAGCCAACAAACCCAGGACGTCCCCTATGGCTACACCTTC.

In its sample, this clone was seen a few times. V gene TRBV7-2 combines with J gene TRBJ1-4; possible D gene TRBD1, 5 bases. This CDR3 comprises 14 residues. The germline V and J ends were trimmed by 5 bases and 6 bases, with 13 bases remaining between them. CDR1 and CDR2 from the germline V gene are SGHTA and FQGNSA. The CDR3 nucleotides are TGTGCCAGCAGCCTAGAACAGGCGGATGAAAAACTGTTTTTT. It specifies CASSLEQADEKLFF.

The chain carries TRBV27 and TRBJ2-5, with a tentative D call TRBD1 (5 bases). The end of the DNA aligns better with TRBJ2-7, so the J call may be wrong. Germline V gene sequence: CDR1 MNHEY, CDR2 SMNVEV (reference sequence). The CDR3 is made up of 14 amino acids. The CDR3 DNA is TGTGCCAGCAAGCACCAGGGTACTGGGTACGAGCAGTACTTC. Residues: CASKHQGTGYEQYF.

The gene calls are TRBV19 and TRBJ1-5; D not certain. The germline gives CDR1 LNHDA, CDR2 SQIVND (reference sequence). CDR3 length equals 15 residues. Trimming cost V 3 bases and J 0 bases, with 9 bases left between them. The CDR3 DNA is TGTGCCAGTAGTATTTCCCGGAATAGCAATCAGCCCCAGCATTTT. Its translation: CASSISRNSNQPQHF.

In its sample, this clone was seen once. The V and J genes are TRBV5-5 and TRBJ1-2; TRBD1 matches 10 bases. Trimming took 4 bases from V and 8 from J; bases not matched to a gene: 11. The CDR3 is made up of 15 amino acids. From germline, CDR1 is SGHKS and CDR2 YYEKEE (reference sequence). The CDR3 nucleotides are TGTGCCAGCAGCACCGGGACAGGGGACGTCGTGGGCTACACCTTC. Translating gives CASSTGTGDVVGYTF.

The CDR3: CASSGISTGNTIYF. In DNA form, the CDR3 reads TGTGCCAGCAGTGGAATATCCACAGGAAACACCATATATTTT. The chain employs TRBV6-5 and TRBJ1-3; D is unresolved. The CDR3 length is 14 residues. Trimming removed 5 bases from V and 4 bases from J, with 12 bases in between. CDR1 MNHEY and CDR2 SVGAGI come from the germline V gene.

As for this clone: The identical CDR3 is also encoded by other nucleotide sequences in the sample. The chain links TRBV27 to TRBJ1-5, with a possible D match to TRBD1 (6 bases). The V gene's germline CDR1 is MNHEY and CDR2 SMNVEV (reference sequence). V lost 6 bases, J lost 2 bases, and 8 bases lay in between. The CDR3 is made up of 13 amino acids. This chain's CDR3 is CASRDRGNQPQHF. CDR3 nucleotides: TGTGCCAGCAGGGACAGAGGCAATCAGCCCCAGCATTTT.

This clone was recorded only once. The CDR3 loop is CASSTLQGAEAFF. The CDR3 bases are TGTGCCAGCAGCACCTTGCAGGGCGCTGAAGCTTTCTTT. The chain carries TRBV11-2 and TRBJ1-1; D is perhaps TRBD1 (5 bases). There are 13 residues in the CDR3. Trimming left V 5 bases short and J 6 bases short, with 13 bases between. Germline loops: CDR1 SGHAT, CDR2 FQNNGV.

The rearrangement links TRBV28 to TRBJ1-1; 9 nucleotides align to TRBD1. The trim removed 3 bases at V and 0 bases at J, leaving 5 bases unmatched. The CDR3 contains 16 residues. CDR1 and CDR2 from the germline V gene are MDHEN and SYDVKM. Written as DNA, the CDR3 is TGTGCCAGCAGTTTTGGGACAGGGACCTTGAACACTGAAGCTTTCTTT. This gives the protein CASSFGTGTLNTEAFF.

V usage is TRBV29-1 and J usage is TRBJ2-1; a possible D gene is TRBD1 (6 bases). V was clipped by 0 bases and J by 12 bases, with 9 bases between them. Germline CDR1 and CDR2: SQVTM and ANQGSEA. The CDR3 is 11 amino acids. The CDR3 protein is CSVEDRGMQFF. The CDR3 DNA is TGCAGCGTTGAAGACAGGGGCATGCAGTTCTTC.

This clone has a single count. The rearrangement joins TRBV2 to TRBJ2-7, with D perhaps TRBD1 or TRBD2 (5 bases each). CDR1 and CDR2 from the germline V gene are SNHLY and FYNNEI. V was shortened by 4 bases and J by 4 bases, with 14 bases between the two germline ends. The CDR3 totals 14 residues. This CDR3 is CASSGQGRGYEQYF. The CDR3 DNA is TGTGCCAGCAGTGGGCAGGGCCGAGGGTACGAGCAGTACTTC.

This clone has only one observation. The sample carries other DNA sequences with the same CDR3. CDR3 in DNA: TGTGCCAGCAGTTACTCGAGGGGGGGCACCGGGGAGCTGTTTTTT. Translating gives CASSYSRGGTGELFF. The genes are TRBV6-5 and TRBJ2-2, with D possibly matching TRBD2 (7 bases). Germline CDR1 MNHEY, CDR2 SVGAGI. V was cut by 0 bases and J by 4 bases, with 9 bases left in between. The CDR3 contains 15 residues.

The chain combines TRBV2 with TRBJ2-7, with 7 bases matching TRBD2. The CDR3 totals 13 residues. Germline CDR1 reads SNHLY; CDR2 reads FYNNEI. V shed 7 bases, J shed 2 bases, and the junction held 5 bases outside the gene matches. The DNA of the CDR3 is TGTGCCAGCACAGGACTAGGACCCTACGAGCAGTACTTC. Its protein is CASTGLGPYEQYF.